One and the same sample provided the 21 T cell receptor beta chains below, sequenced in a study of cytomegalovirus exposure and HLA in healthy donors. Amplification used 60 Vbeta primers and 13 Jbeta primers. Profiled with immunoSEQ multiplex PCR; TCRdb holds only in-frame clones, not every one. This table has approximately 130,000 clones, 72% appearing once. What was sequenced was PBMCs. The receptors were sampled from a man aged 50-60 years in good health and CMV-seropositive.

This chain connects TRBV4-1 to TRBJ1-5; 8 bases agree with TRBD1. Germline lookup yields CDR1 MGHRA and CDR2 YSYEKL. The CDR3 consists of 14 residues. V lost 3 bases to trimming and J lost 4 bases; unmatched junction nucleotides: 2. In DNA, the CDR3 is TGCGCCAGCAGCCACAGGACAGGGAATCAGCCCCAGCATTTT. Its translation: CASSHRTGNQPQHF.

This chain links TRBV5-4 with TRBJ2-1; 11 bases map to TRBD1. Germline loops: CDR1 SGHNT, CDR2 YYREEE (reference sequence). This CDR3 is 14 amino acids long. V was pared by 4 bases and J by 8 bases, with 5 bases of the junction left unmatched. The CDR3 nucleotides are TGTGCCAGCAGCCCGGACAGGGGGCGCGATGAGCAGTTCTTC. Protein product: CASSPDRGRDEQFF.

The sample holds a few counts of this clone. V gene TRBV6-1 combines with J gene TRBJ1-2; no clear D gene. Per the germline V gene, CDR1 is MNHNS and CDR2 is SASEGT. V was pared by 3 bases and J by 4 bases, with 15 bases between. The CDR3 has 15 amino acids. The CDR3 here is CASSEMKGSAYGYTF. CDR3 bases: TGTGCCAGCAGTGAGATGAAGGGTAGCGCCTATGGCTACACCTTC.

This rearrangement joins TRBV5-1 to TRBJ1-4; no clear D gene. The ends were cut back, 1 base at V and 0 bases at J, with 7 bases in the middle. The CDR3 loop spans 15 amino acids. Germline assignment: CDR1 SGHRS and CDR2 YFSETQ. The CDR3 DNA reads as TGCGCCAGCAGCTTGCACGGTGCAACTAATGAAAAACTGTTTTTT. Translated, it gives CASSLHGATNEKLFF.

The rearrangement links TRBV28 to TRBJ1-3; 9 positions agree with TRBD1. Germline assignment: CDR1 MDHEN and CDR2 SYDVKM. V was clipped by 5 bases and J by 10 bases; unmatched bases: 15. This CDR3 region has 16 residues. Written as DNA, the CDR3 is TGTGCCAGCAGTCCCACTACGGGACAGGGTTACCCGACCATATATTTT. Protein: CASSPTTGQGYPTIYF.

This clone was found a few times. The genes are TRBV29-1 and TRBJ2-7; D ambiguous. Germline loops: CDR1 SQVTM, CDR2 ANQGSEA. The germline V and J ends were trimmed by 3 bases and 7 bases, with 10 bases remaining between them. The CDR3 has 11 amino acids. CDR3 nucleotide sequence: TGCAGCGTTGATATACTTCGAGAGCAGTACTTC. Its protein product is CSVDILREQYF.

The rearrangement uses TRBV4-2 and TRBJ2-3, with TRBD2 matching over 8 bases. Per the germline V gene, CDR1 is LGHNA and CDR2 is YNFKEQ. There are 16 residues in the CDR3. V trimming: 4 bases; J trimming: 2 bases; junction bases outside the gene matches: 8. CDR3 residues: CASSPLGAGVTDTQYF. DNA for the CDR3: TGTGCCAGCAGCCCTTTGGGAGCGGGGGTCACAGATACGCAGTATTTT.

The genes are TRBV28 and TRBJ1-4; the D is unclear. The length of the CDR3 is 13 residues. Trimming took 6 bases from V and 7 from J, leaving 12 bases between them. CDR1 MDHEN and CDR2 SYDVKM come from the germline V gene. CDR3 sequence (DNA): TGTGCCAGCAGCGCGAACGGTCTTGAAAAACTGTTTTTT. This gives the protein CASSANGLEKLFF.

This rearrangement joins TRBV5-1 to TRBJ2-2; 7 bases are a match to TRBD2. CDR1 and CDR2 from the germline V gene are SGHRS and YFSETQ. This CDR3 contains 15 residues. V lost 4 bases and J lost 8; bases outside the gene matches: 11. The CDR3: CASSGRAASLGELFF. DNA of the CDR3: TGCGCCAGCAGCGGGAGGGCGGCAAGTCTTGGGGAGCTGTTTTTT.

This clone was counted between two and nine times. In nucleotides, the CDR3 is TGTGCCAGCAGCCTACCTCCAGGGGGTACTGCTTTCTTT. It is translated as CASSLPPGGTAFF. The chain joins TRBV7-8 to TRBJ1-1; TRBD1 matches 7 bases. The CDR3 contains 13 residues. Germline V gene sequence: CDR1 SGHVS, CDR2 FQNEAQ. V shed 5 bases and J 11 bases; nucleotides not matched to a gene: 11. Filled out from reference TRBV7-8 and TRBJ1-1, the complete variable domain reads GAGVSQSPRYKVAKRGQDVALRCDPISGHVSLFWYQQALGQGPEFLTYFQNEAQLDKSGLPSDRFFAERPEGSVSTLKIQRTQQEDSAVYLCASSLPPGGTAFFGQGTRLTVV.

The chain joins TRBV28 to TRBJ1-3; TRBD1 matches at 8 bases. J lost 3 bases, V lost 5 bases, and 6 bases had no gene match. This CDR3 spans 15 amino acids. In germline, CDR1 is MDHEN, CDR2 SYDVKM. CDR3 DNA sequence: TGTGCCAGCAGTGGGCAGGGGGCGGGTGGAAACACCATATATTTT. This codes for CASSGQGAGGNTIYF.

The chain's CDR3 is CASSEGSWTPGRSTEAFF. As DNA, the CDR3 is TGCGCCAGCAGTGAAGGGTCATGGACCCCCGGGAGGAGCACTGAAGCTTTCTTT. This chain connects TRBV10-1 to TRBJ1-1; no firm D call. The V and J ends lost 3 bases and 4 bases respectively, with 24 bases between them. Germline V gene lookup returns CDR1 WNHNN and CDR2 SYGVQD (reference sequence). This CDR3 contains 18 residues.

The genes are TRBV7-9 and TRBJ2-7, with 8 bases matching TRBD1. The J segment lost 6 bases and the V segment lost 4 bases, leaving 8 bases of the junction unmatched. The CDR3 has 14 amino acids. Germline-derived CDR1 and CDR2 are SEHNR and FQNEAQ (reference sequence). CDR3 amino acids: CASSYGTGGVEQYF. DNA of the CDR3: TGTGCCAGCAGCTATGGGACAGGAGGAGTCGAGCAGTACTTC.

This chain joins TRBV5-1 and TRBJ2-1, with TRBD2 matching over 14 bases. The CDR3 runs to 16 residues. V shed 0 bases, J shed 10 bases, and the junction held 6 bases outside the gene matches. The V gene's germline CDR1 is SGHRS and CDR2 YFSETQ. The CDR3: CASSLGLAGGPEEQFF. The CDR3 nucleotides read TGCGCCAGCAGCTTGGGACTAGCGGGGGGGCCAGAGGAGCAGTTCTTC.

J is TRBJ2-7 and V is TRBV4-1; weak D call: TRBD2 (6 bases). This CDR3 spans 14 amino acids. Trimming removed 4 bases at V and 0 bases at J, with 10 bases between. Germline CDR1 is MGHRA and CDR2 is YSYEKL. The CDR3 loop is CASSLGGSSYEQYF. In nucleotides, the CDR3 is TGCGCCAGCAGCCTGGGGGGTAGCTCCTACGAGCAGTACTTC.

This chain connects TRBV7-6 to TRBJ1-1; 9 positions agree with TRBD1. This CDR3 is 15 amino acids long. Germline values: CDR1 SGHVS, CDR2 FNYEAQ. V was pared by 1 base and J by 4 bases, with 4 bases of the junction left unmatched. The CDR3 region is CASSLGTGGPTEAFF. CDR3 nucleotide sequence: TGTGCCAGCAGCTTAGGAACAGGGGGCCCCACTGAAGCTTTCTTT.

This clone was seen a single time. This chain links TRBV15 with TRBJ2-5, with a tentative D call TRBD1 (5 bases). V shed 0 bases and J shed 7 bases, with 9 bases lying between them. Germline CDR1 reads LNHNV; CDR2 reads YYDKDF (reference sequence). The CDR3 contains 13 residues. The CDR3 protein is CATSREGEGTQYF. The CDR3 coding sequence is TGTGCCACCAGCAGAGAAGGGGAAGGGACCCAGTACTTC.

This chain uses TRBV7-2 with TRBJ1-1; maybe TRBD1 (6 bases). V shed 5 bases and J shed 5 bases, with 18 bases lying between them. The length of the CDR3 is 15 residues. CDR1 SGHTA and CDR2 FQGNSA come from the germline V gene. The CDR3 sequence is CASSTRGGDRTEAFF. The CDR3, as DNA: TGTGCCAGCAGCACTAGAGGGGGGGATCGGACTGAAGCTTTCTTT.

The J gene is TRBJ2-1, the V gene TRBV29-1; the match to TRBD2 covers 11 bases. The CDR3 contains 16 residues. CDR1 is SQVTM, CDR2 ANQGSEA, per germline. V gave up 7 bases and J gave up 4 bases; unmatched junction bases: 12. This CDR3 is CSAGPPGLADYNEQFF. Here the CDR3 DNA reads TGCAGCGCGGGGCCCCCGGGACTAGCGGATTACAATGAGCAGTTCTTC.

The rearrangement uses TRBV28 and TRBJ1-6; D remains ambiguous. The length of the CDR3 is 17 residues. The germline gives CDR1 MDHEN, CDR2 SYDVKM. V dropped 6 bases and J dropped 1 base, with 16 bases sitting between them. The CDR3 sequence: CASSPDGNRSYNSPLHF. The CDR3, as DNA: TGTGCCAGCAGCCCCGACGGGAATCGATCCTATAATTCACCCCTCCACTTT.

The chain carries TRBV19 and TRBJ2-7, with 9 bases matching TRBD2. This CDR3 has 13 residues. Germline V gene sequence: CDR1 LNHDA, CDR2 SQIVND (reference sequence). The junction had 9 bases not matched to a gene; V was cut back by 8 bases and J by 7 bases. The CDR3 DNA is TGTGCCAGTTCCGCGGGAGGGCCGCGGGAGCAGTACTTC. Its protein is CASSAGGPREQYF.